Presented here are 31 T cell receptor beta chains from one specimen sequenced in a study of PD-1 blockade in classical Hodgkin lymphoma (dated by TCRdb to 2019 to 2021). The time point label, read with the paper, signifies: cycle 2 day 1 (C2D1) of nivolumab. Relapse after autologous stem cell transplantation had occurred in all trial patients, and cohorts A, B and C were distinguished by prior brentuximab vedotin exposure. Libraries were made using the immunoSEQ multiplex PCR assay. Here the immuneACCESS table is served through TCRdb, limited to in-frame sequences with V and J called. Missing clones are a known gap in these copies; in checked studies unresolved V genes cover under half, and the rest lacks a known reason. Present in this sample are more than 140,000 clones, 78% of which were seen just once. The ten most abundant clones make up 7.5% to 10% of the sample. The source material was peripheral blood mononuclear cells (PBMCs), sampled before the second cycle of nivolumab. These receptors came from a human donor with classical Hodgkin lymphoma.

The chain has TRBV5-1 and TRBJ2-7; D perhaps matches TRBD2 (5 bases). Germline CDR1 is SGHRS and CDR2 is YFSETQ. The length of the CDR3 is 15 residues. Trimming removed 0 bases at V and 0 bases at J, with 10 bases between. In DNA form, the CDR3 reads TGCGCCAGCAGCTTGGGGGGAGACGTCTCCTACGAGCAGTACTTC. Amino acids: CASSLGGDVSYEQYF.

This clone was counted between two and nine times. The V and J genes are TRBV7-6 and TRBJ1-4; D remains unclear. Germline CDR1 is SGHVS and CDR2 is FNYEAQ. The CDR3 totals 16 residues. The ends were cut back, 0 bases at V and 0 bases at J, with 8 bases in the middle. The CDR3 region has the DNA TGTGCCAGCAGCTTAGCGATGCGGACAACTAATGAAAAACTGTTTTTT. Protein product: CASSLAMRTTNEKLFF. Looking up the rest from reference TRBV7-6 and TRBJ1-4 gives the full variable domain: GAGVSQSPRYKVTKRGQDVALRCDPISGHVSLYWYRQALGQGPEFLTYFNYEAQQDKSGLPNDRFSAERPEGSISTLTIQRTEQRDSAMYRCASSLAMRTTNEKLFFGSGTQLSVL.

V gene TRBV7-6 combines with J gene TRBJ2-3; 10 nucleotides line up with TRBD2. The CDR3 sequence is 16 residues long. V shed 5 bases, J shed 3 bases, and the junction held 8 bases outside the gene matches. Germline CDR1 and CDR2: SGHVS and FNYEAQ. Here the CDR3 reads CASSVLSGRKTDTQYF. CDR3 in DNA: TGTGCCAGCAGCGTACTTAGCGGGAGGAAAACAGATACGCAGTATTTT.

This clone was seen once. V gene TRBV6-6 combines with J gene TRBJ2-7, with a possible D match to TRBD1 (7 bases). With 6 bases removed from V and 5 bases from J, the gap between germline ends came to 17 bases. CDR3 size: 14 residues. Germline assignment: CDR1 MNHNY and CDR2 SVGAGI (reference sequence). The CDR3, as DNA: TGTGCCAGCAGACCTCGACAGGGAGGCAACGAGCAGTACTTC. Protein product: CASRPRQGGNEQYF.

This clone was recorded a few times. Other DNA sequences in this specimen translate into the identical CDR3. The chain is built from TRBV10-3 and TRBJ1-1; 9 positions agree with TRBD1. CDR3 size: 14 residues. Germline CDR1 ENHRY, CDR2 SYGVKD. Trimming cost V 0 bases and J 5 bases; bases outside gene matches: 1. CDR3 bases: TGTGCCATCAGTGAGTCGACAGGGGGTACTGAAGCTTTCTTT. Translated, it gives CAISESTGGTEAFF.

V gene TRBV29-1 combines with J gene TRBJ2-4, with a weak D call TRBD1 (6 bases). Per germline, CDR1 SQVTM and CDR2 ANQGSEA. This CDR3 spans 11 amino acids. V was trimmed by 3 bases and J by 7 bases, leaving 7 bases between them. DNA for the CDR3: TGCAGCGTTGATAGGGGGAACATTCAGTACTTC. Protein sequence: CSVDRGNIQYF. Full variable domain (missing parts from reference TRBV29-1 and TRBJ2-4): SAVISQKPSRDICQRGTSLTIQCQVDSQVTMMFWYRQQPGQSLTLIATANQGSEATYESGFVIDKFPISRPNLTFSTLTVSNMSPEDSSIYLCSVDRGNIQYFGAGTRLSVL.

The chain links TRBV10-3 to TRBJ1-5, with 9 bases matching TRBD1. In germline, CDR1 is ENHRY, CDR2 SYGVKD. J gave up 5 bases and V 6 bases, and 5 bases lay outside the gene matches. The CDR3 length is 14 residues. CDR3 nucleotide sequence: TGTGCCATCAGGGCGGGACAGGGCGATCAGCCCCAGCATTTT. Its translation is CAIRAGQGDQPQHF.

The V and J genes are TRBV5-5 and TRBJ1-2; D is ambiguous. CDR1 and CDR2 from the germline V gene are SGHKS and YYEKEE (reference sequence). Between the trimmed V and J ends, which lost 3 bases and 0 bases, there was a span of 18 bases. The CDR3 contains 17 residues. CDR3 nucleotide sequence: TGTGCCAGCAGCTCGTCTAAGCCAGCGGGAGCTAACTATGGCTACACCTTC. Protein sequence: CASSSSKPAGANYGYTF.

The genes are TRBV5-1 and TRBJ2-5; D remains unclear. Germline V gives CDR1 SGHRS, CDR2 YFSETQ. The CDR3 runs 13 residues. V lost 4 bases and J lost 1, with 8 bases in between. CDR3: CASSPGSQETQYF. CDR3 DNA sequence: TGCGCCAGCAGCCCTGGATCCCAAGAGACCCAGTACTTC.

This clone was found once. This chain links TRBV29-1 with TRBJ2-5; 7 nucleotides match TRBD1. Germline V gene data show CDR1 as SQVTM and CDR2 as ANQGSEA. The junction had 2 bases not matched to a gene; V was cut back by 3 bases and J by 1 base. This CDR3 is built from 13 residues. The CDR3 protein is CSVEGDSQETQYF. DNA of the CDR3: TGCAGCGTTGAGGGGGACAGCCAAGAGACCCAGTACTTC.

As regards this clone: The junction and the germline gene differ at one end; a read error may be behind it. The V gene is TRBV5-1, the J gene TRBJ1-6; TRBD1 matches 10 bases. Germline V gene sequence: CDR1 SGHRS, CDR2 YFSETQ. The CDR3 has 14 residues. The CDR3 DNA follows: TGTGCCAGCAGCCCGGGACAGGGGTGGTCACCCCTCCACTTT. It codes for CASSPGQGWSPLHF.

The gene calls are TRBV19 and TRBJ1-2; weak D call: TRBD1 (5 bases). From germline, CDR1 is LNHDA and CDR2 SQIVND (reference sequence). The V end was cut by 5 bases, the J end by 1 base, with 11 bases between. This CDR3 is 14 amino acids long. CDR3 protein: CASSPSQVNYGYTF. The CDR3 DNA sequence: TGTGCCAGTAGTCCTTCACAGGTTAACTATGGCTACACCTTC. Looking up the rest from reference TRBV19 and TRBJ1-2 gives the full variable domain: DGGITQSPKYLFRKEGQNVTLSCEQNLNHDAMYWYRQDPGQGLRLIYYSQIVNDFQKGDIAEGYSVSREKKESFPLTVTSAQKNPTAFYLCASSPSQVNYGYTFGSGTRLTVV.

This chain links TRBV7-9 with TRBJ2-5; 8 bases map to TRBD1. The CDR3 length is 17 residues. The germline CDR1 and CDR2 sequences are SEHNR and FQNEAQ (reference sequence). V lost 0 bases and J lost 5; bases outside the gene matches: 11. CDR3 region: CASSLAGAGGAGETQYF. CDR3 bases: TGTGCCAGCAGCTTAGCAGGAGCAGGGGGCGCGGGGGAGACCCAGTACTTC.

The chain is built from TRBV30 and TRBJ1-2; 11 bases agree with TRBD1. Germline V lookup: CDR1 GTSNPN, CDR2 SVGIG (reference sequence). The V and J ends lost 0 bases and 4 bases, in that order; junction bases with no gene match: 7. This CDR3 comprises 16 residues. The CDR3 region is CAWSVGPGQGAYGYTF. Written as DNA, the CDR3 is TGTGCCTGGAGTGTAGGTCCAGGACAGGGGGCCTATGGCTACACCTTC. The full variable domain, in which reference TRBV30 and TRBJ1-2 provide the parts outside the CDR3, is SQTIHQWPATLVQPVGSPLSLECTVEGTSNPNLYWYRQAAGRGLQLLFYSVGIGQISSEVPQNLSASRPQDRQFILSSKKLLLSDSGFYLCAWSVGPGQGAYGYTFGSGTRLTVV.

The chain combines TRBV6-5 with TRBJ1-5, with 8 bases aligning to TRBD1. V trimming: 6 bases; J trimming: 7 bases; junction bases outside the gene matches: 5. Germline CDR1 reads MNHEY; CDR2 reads SVGAGI. The CDR3 extends over 13 amino acids. The CDR3 DNA follows: TGTGCCAGCAGCTCGACAGGGGTGCAGCCCCAGCATTTT. Translating gives CASSSTGVQPQHF.

The rearrangement links TRBV30 to TRBJ2-4, with D possibly TRBD2 on 5 matching bases. V lost 4 bases and J 1 base, leaving 17 bases between the germline ends. Germline CDR1 is GTSNPN and CDR2 is SVGIG (reference sequence). The CDR3 has 16 residues. The CDR3 coding sequence is TGTGCCTGGACCCCGTTAGGCCTAGCTGCCAAAAACATTCAGTACTTC. Protein sequence: CAWTPLGLAAKNIQYF. The full variable domain, completed using reference TRBV30 and TRBJ2-4, is SQTIHQWPATLVQPVGSPLSLECTVEGTSNPNLYWYRQAAGRGLQLLFYSVGIGQISSEVPQNLSASRPQDRQFILSSKKLLLSDSGFYLCAWTPLGLAAKNIQYFGAGTRLSVL.

This clone came up a few times. The V gene is TRBV5-8, the J gene TRBJ1-2, with TRBD1 matching 8 bases. The V segment lost 7 bases and the J segment 3 bases; nucleotides outside the gene matches: 17. CDR3 length: 17 residues. The V gene's germline CDR1 is SGHTS and CDR2 YDEGEE. CDR3 in amino acids: CASQRRTGNPLDYGYTF. The DNA for the CDR3 is TGTGCCAGCCAGAGGCGGACAGGGAACCCTTTGGACTATGGCTACACCTTC.

The chain has TRBV28 and TRBJ2-3; either TRBD1 or TRBD2 may supply D (5 bases each). The CDR3 spans 15 residues. Trimming shortened V by 5 bases and J by 4 bases, and 16 bases separated the two germline ends. Germline V gives CDR1 MDHEN, CDR2 SYDVKM. The DNA of the CDR3 is TGTGCCAGCAGTGGGGTGGGGGAGTCCCCAGATACGCAGTATTTT. Translation: CASSGVGESPDTQYF.

The table lists this clone with a few counts. J is TRBJ2-7 and V is TRBV4-2, with TRBD2 identical over 12 bases. Losses at the gene ends were 1 base for V and 3 bases for J; bases not matched to a gene: 7. CDR3 size: 17 residues. Germline values: CDR1 LGHNA, CDR2 YNFKEQ. CDR3 amino acids: CASSQAATSGSIYEQYF. Here the CDR3 DNA reads TGTGCCAGCAGCCAAGCGGCGACTAGCGGGAGTATCTACGAGCAGTACTTC.

The rearrangement joins TRBV9 to TRBJ2-7; 7 bases map to TRBD1. This CDR3 is 16 amino acids long. With 4 bases clipped from V and 6 bases from J, the junction kept 16 bases outside the gene matches. The germline gives CDR1 SGDLS, CDR2 YYNGEE. The CDR3 sequence: CASSPGTVFPTSEQYF. The CDR3 nucleotides are TGTGCCAGCAGCCCAGGGACAGTTTTCCCCACGAGCGAGCAGTACTTC.

The V call is TRBV11-2, the J call TRBJ1-1, with 8 bases that match TRBD1. The CDR3 runs 13 residues. Germline V gene data show CDR1 as SGHAT and CDR2 as FQNNGV. The ends lost 6 bases at V and 2 bases at J; junction bases unmatched: 2. Written as DNA, the CDR3 is TGTGCCAGCAGTACAGGGGGAAACACTGAAGCTTTCTTT. Its translation is CASSTGGNTEAFF.

This clone was seen ten or more times. The chain is built from TRBV6-1 and TRBJ1-5, with D possibly being TRBD1 (5 bases). Trimming pared 7 bases from V and 5 bases from J, leaving 15 bases between. CDR3 length: 14 amino acids. CDR1 is MNHNS and CDR2 is SASEGT in the germline V gene. For the CDR3, the DNA is TGTGCCAGCAACCTTCAGGGAGGTGATCAGCCCCAGCATTTT. It codes for CASNLQGGDQPQHF.

The chain couples TRBV6-4 to TRBJ2-2, with D tentatively TRBD2 (5 bases). The germline gives CDR1 MRHNA, CDR2 SNTAGT. This CDR3 comprises 15 residues. V lost 7 bases to trimming and J lost 0 bases, with 12 bases between them. CDR3: CASKLEMANTGELFF. The CDR3 bases are TGTGCCAGCAAACTAGAAATGGCGAACACCGGGGAGCTGTTTTTT.

The J gene is TRBJ1-2, the V gene TRBV6-5; possibly TRBD1 for D (5 bases). The germline CDR1 and CDR2 sequences are MNHEY and SVGAGI. The CDR3 totals 13 residues. V was pared by 5 bases and J by 5 bases, with 12 bases between. The CDR3 sequence is CASSDWEGYGYTF. The CDR3 DNA follows: TGTGCCAGCAGTGATTGGGAGGGGTATGGCTACACCTTC.

The rearrangement uses TRBV11-1 and TRBJ1-3; possible D gene TRBD1, 5 bases. CDR1 is SGHAT and CDR2 is FQDESV in the germline V gene (reference sequence). V was trimmed by 9 bases and J by 1 base, leaving 13 bases between them. This CDR3 is built from 14 residues. The CDR3 spells CARARGLSGNTIYF. CDR3 coding DNA: TGTGCCAGGGCTCGGGGACTTTCTGGAAACACCATATATTTT.

J is TRBJ2-7 and V is TRBV18; D is possibly TRBD1 (6 bases). CDR3 size: 13 residues. Germline V gene data show CDR1 as KGHSH and CDR2 as LQKENI. V gave up 3 bases and J gave up 3 bases, with 9 bases separating them. The DNA of the CDR3 is TGTGCCAGCTCACCTGGACAGATCTACGAGCAGTACTTC. Its protein is CASSPGQIYEQYF. Based on the CDR3 plus reference TRBV18 and TRBJ2-7, the full variable domain is NAGVMQNPRHLVRRRGQEARLRCSPMKGHSHVYWYRQLPEEGLKFMVYLQKENIIDESGMPKERFSAEFPKEGPSILRIQQVVRGDSAAYFCASSPGQIYEQYFGPGTRLTVT.

V is TRBV7-2 and J is TRBJ2-5; 15 positions agree with TRBD2. Unmatched junction bases numbered 9, after V lost 5 bases and J lost 5 bases. The germline V gene has CDR1 SGHTA and CDR2 FQGNSA. This CDR3 is 17 amino acids long. The CDR3 spells CASSLGTSGRWWETQYF. The CDR3 coding sequence is TGTGCCAGCAGCCTTGGGACTAGCGGGAGGTGGTGGGAGACCCAGTACTTC.

The chain is built from TRBV15 and TRBJ1-5, with D uncertain. The CDR3 has 14 amino acids. Germline CDR1 reads LNHNV; CDR2 reads YYDKDF (reference sequence). V was shortened by 0 bases and J by 6 bases, with 9 bases between the two germline ends. Here the CDR3 reads CATSRDGLGQPQHF. The DNA for the CDR3 is TGTGCCACCAGCAGAGACGGGTTGGGTCAGCCCCAGCATTTT.

V is TRBV5-6 and J is TRBJ1-1, with 7 bases lining up with TRBD1. The CDR3 covers 17 residues. J was trimmed by 5 bases and V by 2 bases; bases with no gene match: 15. The germline V gene has CDR1 SGHDT and CDR2 YYEEEE. CDR3 DNA sequence: TGTGCCAGCAGCTTTGGACTTGGACAGGTCTTTGGGACTGAAGCTTTCTTT. Translation gives CASSFGLGQVFGTEAFF.

This clone was picked up a small number of times. The V and J genes are TRBV9 and TRBJ2-5; perhaps TRBD2 as D (7 bases). The V end lost 4 bases, the J end lost 4 bases, and 17 bases lay between the germline ends. The CDR3 has 15 residues. Germline V gives CDR1 SGDLS, CDR2 YYNGEE. In DNA, the CDR3 is TGTGCCAGCAGCCCAGACCCGGGGGGCCGAGAGACCCAGTACTTC. Protein product: CASSPDPGGRETQYF.

V is TRBV9 and J is TRBJ2-7; 9 bases match TRBD1. Germline V gene sequence: CDR1 SGDLS, CDR2 YYNGEE. The CDR3 contains 16 residues. V was pared by 5 bases and J by 0 bases, with 9 bases of the junction left unmatched. The CDR3: CASSLTGTGISYEQYF. The CDR3 DNA is TGTGCCAGCAGTTTAACCGGGACAGGGATCTCCTACGAGCAGTACTTC.